In its sample, the clone carrying this T cell receptor beta chain was seen many times. This entry belongs to a study of T-cell memory formation after mild COVID-19. Germline V CDR1 and CDR2: MGHRA, YSYEKL. V lost 5 bases and J lost 6, with 20 bases in between. CDR3 length: 16 amino acids. TCRdb independently ran MiXCR on the 5' RACE reads; one entry per CDR3 protein. The repertoire holds some 350,000 distinct CDR3 sequences, 15% seen once, with about a fifth in the top ten. This sequence joins TRBV4-1 and TRBJ1-5; D may be TRBD1 (6 bases). The sample consisted of PBMCs or a T cell subset sorted from them (not recorded which). The sequence came from a man between 18 and 35 years old who had mild COVID-19 (a few samples of this study predate the infection). Cell type and time point are not known. The CDR3 protein is CASSSPYREGGQPQHF. CDR3 bases: TGCGCCAGCAGCTCTCCGTACCGGGAGGGGGGTCAGCCCCAGCATTTT.